The 10 T cell receptor beta chains below all came from one sample that was sequenced in a study of T cell clonality in common variable immunodeficiency. Only in-frame clones appear in the TCRdb table, and some are missing; sequencing was by immunoSEQ multiplex PCR. Sampling found tens of thousands of clones, none seen once. Sequenced: peripheral blood mononuclear cells. These receptors came from a person aged 18 to 70 in good health.

This clone was detected many times. The read gets to within 3 residues of the CDR3 end, and the germline J gene fills in the rest. The rearrangement uses TRBV5-6 and TRBJ2-1; TRBD2 is a possible D gene (6 bases). The V end lost 0 bases, the J end lost 5 bases, and 9 bases lay between the germline ends. Germline V gene lookup returns CDR1 SGHDT and CDR2 YYEEEE. The CDR3 is 14 residues long. CDR3 amino acids: CASSLGGDHNEQFF. The CDR3 bases that were read are TGTGCCAGCAGCTTGGGGGGGGATCACAATGAG.

The sample holds many counts of this clone. The observed sequence ends 3 residues before the CDR3 terminus, with the missing tail filled in from the germline J gene. This rearrangement joins TRBV20-1 to TRBJ1-5; D perhaps matches TRBD1 (5 bases). The V end was cut by 6 bases, the J end by 6 bases, with 9 bases between. Germline V gene data show CDR1 as DFQATT and CDR2 as SNEGSKA (reference sequence). CDR3 size: 11 residues. CDR3 loop: CSAGGGQPQHF. CDR3 DNA, as far as it was read: TGCAGTGCGGGGGGAGGTCAGCCC.

The table lists this clone with many counts. The CDR3 end lies 3 residues beyond the end of the read and is filled in from the germline J gene. The genes are TRBV5-6 and TRBJ1-1; no clear D gene. V was clipped by 1 base and J by 0 bases, with 7 bases between them. Germline CDR1 SGHDT, CDR2 YYEEEE. The CDR3 contains 14 residues. CDR3 region: CASSLTNMNTEAFF. The sequenced part of the CDR3 DNA is TGTGCCAGCAGCTTGACTAACATGAACACTGAA. The entire variable domain, with the rest obtained from reference TRBV5-6 and TRBJ1-1, is as follows: DAGVTQSPTHLIKTRGQQVTLRCSPKSGHDTVSWYQQALGQGPQFIFQYYEEEERQRGNFPDRFSGHQFPNYSSELNVNALLLGDSALYLCASSLTNMNTEAFFGQGTRLTVV.

This clone was detected many times. The read halts 3 residues ahead of the CDR3 end, with the missing end drawn from the germline J gene. The chain couples TRBV27 to TRBJ2-3; perhaps D is TRBD1 or TRBD2 (6 bases each). V was pared by 3 bases and J by 6 bases, with 19 bases between. The CDR3 has 16 residues. The germline V gene has CDR1 MNHEY and CDR2 SMNVEV (reference sequence). The CDR3 bases that were read are TGTGCCAGCAGTTTTTCCCCCAGGGGAGGTTGGGATACG. It translates to CASSFSPRGGWDT. The whole CDR3 protein is CASSFSPRGGWDTQYF.

This clone has at least ten counts. The missing CDR3 end, 3 residues past where the read stops, is filled in from the germline J gene. V gene TRBV19 combines with J gene TRBJ1-3; no firm D call. Per germline, CDR1 LNHDA and CDR2 SQIVND (reference sequence). V dropped 4 bases and J dropped 2 bases, with 12 bases sitting between them. CDR3 length: 15 amino acids. CDR3 loop: CASSTSMSTGNTIYF. CDR3 DNA, as far as it was read: TGTGCCAGTAGTACGTCTATGAGCACTGGAAACACC.

This clone has at least ten counts. The read stops 3 residues short of the end of the CDR3; the missing end is completed from the germline J gene. The chain joins TRBV10-3 to TRBJ2-3, with no clear D. CDR3 size: 14 residues. Germline CDR1 ENHRY, CDR2 SYGVKD. Trimming took off 2 bases at V and 0 bases at J, with 6 bases between the two ends. CDR3 amino acids: CAISEGRSTDTQYF. CDR3 DNA (partial): TGTGCCATCAGTGAGGGCAGAAGCACAGATACG.

In its sample, this clone was seen many times. The CDR3 end falls 3 residues outside the read, so it is completed with the germline J gene. The V call is TRBV5-8, the J call TRBJ2-3; a weak D match, TRBD1 (5 bases). This CDR3 is built from 12 residues. Germline loops: CDR1 SGHTS, CDR2 YDEGEE. Trimming removed 5 bases from V and 4 bases from J, with 8 bases in between. CDR3 amino acids: CASRSQADTQYF. The part of the CDR3 DNA that was read is TGTGCCAGCAGATCACAGGCAGATACG.

This clone was observed at least ten times. Read coverage stops 3 residues before the CDR3 terminus; the germline J gene supplies the remainder. V usage is TRBV28 and J usage is TRBJ2-7, with D tentatively TRBD1 (6 bases). There are 14 residues in the CDR3. V was trimmed by 3 bases and J by 4 bases, leaving 13 bases between them. From germline, CDR1 is MDHEN and CDR2 SYDVKM. This CDR3 reads CASSFEGELYEQYF. The CDR3 DNA, read in part, is TGTGCCAGCAGTTTCGAGGGGGAGTTGTACGAG.

This clone appeared many times. Sequencing ends 3 residues short of the CDR3 end; the germline J gene provides the rest. The V call is TRBV20-1, the J call TRBJ1-5; 8 bases match TRBD1. Trimming at V came to 6 bases and at J to 7 bases, leaving 8 bases not matched to a gene. There are 13 residues in the CDR3. Germline values: CDR1 DFQATT, CDR2 SNEGSKA (reference sequence). CDR3 DNA (partial): TGCAGTGCGGTACAGGGGGGATGGCAGCCC. The encoded protein is CSAVQGGWQP. The full-length CDR3 reads as CSAVQGGWQPQHF.

The table lists this clone with many counts. The missing CDR3 end, 3 residues past where the read stops, is filled in from the germline J gene. The same CDR3 also results from other DNA sequences found in this sample. The chain combines TRBV12-3 or TRBV12-4 with TRBJ2-3, with D possibly matching TRBD1 (5 bases). Between the trimmed V and J ends, which lost 7 bases and 6 bases, there was a span of 20 bases. The CDR3 runs 15 residues. The CDR3 bases that were read are TGTGCCAGCACCTCCCGTGCAGGGTTCGCGGATACG. It translates to CASTSRAGFADT. The whole CDR3 protein is CASTSRAGFADTQYF.